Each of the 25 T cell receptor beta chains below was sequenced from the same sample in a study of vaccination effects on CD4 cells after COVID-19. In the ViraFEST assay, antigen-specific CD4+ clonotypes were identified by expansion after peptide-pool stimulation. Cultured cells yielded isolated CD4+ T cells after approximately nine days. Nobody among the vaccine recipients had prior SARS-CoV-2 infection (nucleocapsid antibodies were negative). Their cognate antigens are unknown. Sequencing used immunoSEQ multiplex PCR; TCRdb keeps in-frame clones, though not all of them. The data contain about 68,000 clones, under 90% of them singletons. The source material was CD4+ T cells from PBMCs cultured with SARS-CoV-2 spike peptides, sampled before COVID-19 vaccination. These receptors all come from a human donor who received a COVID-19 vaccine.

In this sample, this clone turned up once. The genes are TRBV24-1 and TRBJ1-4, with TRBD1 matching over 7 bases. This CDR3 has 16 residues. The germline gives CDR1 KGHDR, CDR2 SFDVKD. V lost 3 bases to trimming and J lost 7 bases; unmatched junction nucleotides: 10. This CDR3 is CATSDPREGASEKLFF. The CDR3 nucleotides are TGTGCCACCAGTGATCCCCGAGAGGGGGCGAGTGAAAAACTGTTTTTT.

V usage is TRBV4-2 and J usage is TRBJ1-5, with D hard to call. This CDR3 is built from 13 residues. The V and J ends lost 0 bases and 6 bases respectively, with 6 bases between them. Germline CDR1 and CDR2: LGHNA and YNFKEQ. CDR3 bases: TGTGCCAGCAGCCAAGATCTTGGTCAGCCCCAGCATTTT. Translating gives CASSQDLGQPQHF.

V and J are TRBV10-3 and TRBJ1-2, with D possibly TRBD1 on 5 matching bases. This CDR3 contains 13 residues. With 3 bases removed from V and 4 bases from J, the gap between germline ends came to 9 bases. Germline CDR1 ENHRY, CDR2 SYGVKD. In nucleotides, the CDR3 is TGTGCCATCAGTGACGGGGCAGGCTATGGCTACACCTTC. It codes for CAISDGAGYGYTF.

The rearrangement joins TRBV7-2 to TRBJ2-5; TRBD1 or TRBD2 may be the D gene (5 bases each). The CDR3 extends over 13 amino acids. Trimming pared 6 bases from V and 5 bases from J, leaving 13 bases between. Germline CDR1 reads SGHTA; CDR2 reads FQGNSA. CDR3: CASRPGPGETQYF. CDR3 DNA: TGTGCCAGCAGGCCGGGGCCAGGGGAGACCCAGTACTTC. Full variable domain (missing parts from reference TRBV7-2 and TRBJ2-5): GAGVSQSPSNKVTEKGKDVELRCDPISGHTALYWYRQSLGQGLEFLIYFQGNSAPDKSGLPSDRFSAERTGGSVSTLTIQRTQQEDSAVYLCASRPGPGETQYFGPGTRLLVL.

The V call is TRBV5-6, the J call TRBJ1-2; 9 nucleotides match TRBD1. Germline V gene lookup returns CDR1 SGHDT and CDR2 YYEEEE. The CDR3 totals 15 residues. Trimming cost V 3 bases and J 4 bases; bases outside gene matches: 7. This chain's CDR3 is CASSSMGQGSYGYTF. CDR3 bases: TGTGCCAGCAGCTCGATGGGACAGGGAAGCTATGGCTACACCTTC.

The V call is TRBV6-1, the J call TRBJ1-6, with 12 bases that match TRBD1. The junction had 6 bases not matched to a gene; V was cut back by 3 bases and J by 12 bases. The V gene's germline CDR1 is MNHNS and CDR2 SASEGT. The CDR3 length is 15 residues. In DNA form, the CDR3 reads TGTGCCAGCAGTGATCCGGGACAGGGGGCTAGACCCCTCCACTTT. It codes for CASSDPGQGARPLHF.

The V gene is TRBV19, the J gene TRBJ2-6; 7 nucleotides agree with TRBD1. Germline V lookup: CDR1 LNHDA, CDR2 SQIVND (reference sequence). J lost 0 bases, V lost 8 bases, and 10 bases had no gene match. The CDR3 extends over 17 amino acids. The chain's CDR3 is CASGAGTAHSGANVLTF. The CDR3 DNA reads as TGTGCCAGTGGCGCCGGGACAGCGCACTCTGGGGCCAACGTCCTGACTTTC. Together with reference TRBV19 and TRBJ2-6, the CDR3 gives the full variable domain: DGGITQSPKYLFRKEGQNVTLSCEQNLNHDAMYWYRQDPGQGLRLIYYSQIVNDFQKGDIAEGYSVSREKKESFPLTVTSAQKNPTAFYLCASGAGTAHSGANVLTFGAGSRLTVL.

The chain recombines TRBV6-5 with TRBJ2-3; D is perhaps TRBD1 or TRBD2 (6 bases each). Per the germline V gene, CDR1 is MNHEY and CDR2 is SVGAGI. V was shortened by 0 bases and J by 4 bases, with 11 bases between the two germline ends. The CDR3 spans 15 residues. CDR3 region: CASSYSRGHADTQYF. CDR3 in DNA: TGTGCCAGCAGTTACTCTCGGGGGCACGCAGATACGCAGTATTTT.

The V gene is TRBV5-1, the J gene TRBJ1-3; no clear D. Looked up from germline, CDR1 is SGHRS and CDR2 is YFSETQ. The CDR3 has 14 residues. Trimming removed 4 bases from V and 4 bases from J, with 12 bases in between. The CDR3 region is CASSEGGLGNTIYF. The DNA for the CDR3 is TGCGCCAGCAGCGAGGGAGGGTTAGGAAACACCATATATTTT.

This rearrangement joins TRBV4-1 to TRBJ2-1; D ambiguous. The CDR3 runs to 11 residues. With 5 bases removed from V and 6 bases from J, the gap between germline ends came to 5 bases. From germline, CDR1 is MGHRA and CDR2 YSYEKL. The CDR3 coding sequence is TGCGCCAGCAGCAAAGTCAATGAGCAGTTCTTC. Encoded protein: CASSKVNEQFF.

The CDR3 region is CASSAGTSGGPTDTQYF. DNA for the CDR3: TGCGCCAGCAGCGCCGGGACTAGCGGGGGACCCACAGATACGCAGTATTTT. The chain uses TRBV5-1 and TRBJ2-3, with TRBD2 identical over 14 bases. This CDR3 has 17 amino acids. With V trimmed by 4 bases and J by 2 bases, 6 bases remained unmatched. The V gene's germline CDR1 is SGHRS and CDR2 YFSETQ.

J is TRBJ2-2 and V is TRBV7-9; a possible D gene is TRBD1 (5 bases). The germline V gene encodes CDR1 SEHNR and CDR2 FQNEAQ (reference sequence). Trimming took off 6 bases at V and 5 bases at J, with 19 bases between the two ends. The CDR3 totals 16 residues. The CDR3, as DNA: TGTGCCAGCAGTTTGTCTAACCTAGGGGTGACCGGGGAGCTGTTTTTT. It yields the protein CASSLSNLGVTGELFF.

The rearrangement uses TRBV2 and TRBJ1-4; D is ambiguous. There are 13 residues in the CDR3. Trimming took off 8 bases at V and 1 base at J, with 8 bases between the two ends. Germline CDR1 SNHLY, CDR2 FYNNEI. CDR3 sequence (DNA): TGTGCCAGCTTCCGGGGAACTAATGAAAAACTGTTTTTT. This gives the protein CASFRGTNEKLFF.

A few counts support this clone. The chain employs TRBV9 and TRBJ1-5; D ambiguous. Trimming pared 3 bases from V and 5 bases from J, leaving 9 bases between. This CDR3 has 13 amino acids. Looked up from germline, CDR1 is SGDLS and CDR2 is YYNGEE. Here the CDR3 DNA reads TGTGCCAGCAGCGCTACAGATTATCAGCCCCAGCATTTT. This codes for CASSATDYQPQHF.

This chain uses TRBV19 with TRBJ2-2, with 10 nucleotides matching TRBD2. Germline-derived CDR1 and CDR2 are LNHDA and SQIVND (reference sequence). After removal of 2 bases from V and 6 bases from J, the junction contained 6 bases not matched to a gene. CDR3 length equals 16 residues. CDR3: CASSIQRGGPSGELFF. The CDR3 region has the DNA TGTGCCAGTAGTATACAGCGGGGGGGCCCGTCCGGGGAGCTGTTTTTT.

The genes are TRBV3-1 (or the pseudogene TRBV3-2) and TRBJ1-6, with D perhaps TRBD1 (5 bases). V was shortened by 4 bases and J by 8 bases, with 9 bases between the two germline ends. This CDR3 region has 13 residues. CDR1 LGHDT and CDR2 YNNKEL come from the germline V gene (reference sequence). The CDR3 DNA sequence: TGTGCCAGCAGCCGAGACAGAGATTCACCCCTCCACTTT. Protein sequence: CASSRDRDSPLHF.

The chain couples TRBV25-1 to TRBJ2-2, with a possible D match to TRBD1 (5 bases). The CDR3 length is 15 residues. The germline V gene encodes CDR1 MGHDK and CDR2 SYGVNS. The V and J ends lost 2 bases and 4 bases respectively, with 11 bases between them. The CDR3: CASSEVGVRTGELFF. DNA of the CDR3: TGTGCCAGCAGTGAAGTAGGGGTTCGCACCGGGGAGCTGTTTTTT.

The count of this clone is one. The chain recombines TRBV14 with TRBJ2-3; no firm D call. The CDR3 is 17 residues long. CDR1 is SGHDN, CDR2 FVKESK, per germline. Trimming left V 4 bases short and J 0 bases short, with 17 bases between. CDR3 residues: CASSPRRIAISTDTQYF. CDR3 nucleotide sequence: TGTGCCAGCAGCCCACGTAGGATCGCTATTAGCACAGATACGCAGTATTTT.

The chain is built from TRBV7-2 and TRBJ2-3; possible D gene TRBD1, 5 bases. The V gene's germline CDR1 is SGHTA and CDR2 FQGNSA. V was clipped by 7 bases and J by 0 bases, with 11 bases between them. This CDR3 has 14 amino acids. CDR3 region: CASTRQPSTDTQYF. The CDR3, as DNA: TGTGCCAGCACCCGACAGCCTAGCACAGATACGCAGTATTTT.

CDR3 residues: CASSATGEGKLFF. The CDR3, as DNA: TGTGCCAGCAGCGCCACCGGAGAGGGAAAACTGTTTTTT. The chain combines TRBV9 with TRBJ1-4; D gene uncertain. The germline CDR1 and CDR2 sequences are SGDLS and YYNGEE. The CDR3 has 13 residues. Trimming pared 3 bases from V and 10 bases from J, leaving 13 bases between.

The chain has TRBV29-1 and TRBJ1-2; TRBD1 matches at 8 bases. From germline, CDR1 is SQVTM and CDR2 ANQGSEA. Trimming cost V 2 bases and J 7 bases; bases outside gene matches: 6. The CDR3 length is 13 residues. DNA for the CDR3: TGCAGCGTTGAACGGACAGGGAATTCTGGCTACACCTTC. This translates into CSVERTGNSGYTF.

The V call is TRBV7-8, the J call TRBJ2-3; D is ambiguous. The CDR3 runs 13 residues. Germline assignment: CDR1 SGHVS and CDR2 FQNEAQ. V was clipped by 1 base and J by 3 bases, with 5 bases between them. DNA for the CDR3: TGTGCCAGCAGCTTAGGGATGACAGATACGCAGTATTTT. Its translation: CASSLGMTDTQYF. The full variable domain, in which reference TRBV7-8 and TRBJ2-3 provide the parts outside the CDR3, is GAGVSQSPRYKVAKRGQDVALRCDPISGHVSLFWYQQALGQGPEFLTYFQNEAQLDKSGLPSDRFFAERPEGSVSTLKIQRTQQEDSAVYLCASSLGMTDTQYFGPGTRLTVL.

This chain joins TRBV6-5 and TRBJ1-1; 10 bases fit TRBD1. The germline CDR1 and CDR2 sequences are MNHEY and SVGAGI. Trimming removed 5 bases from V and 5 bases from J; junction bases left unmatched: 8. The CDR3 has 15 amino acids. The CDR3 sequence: CASSPTWTGGTEAFF. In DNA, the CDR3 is TGTGCCAGCAGTCCGACCTGGACAGGGGGGACTGAAGCTTTCTTT.

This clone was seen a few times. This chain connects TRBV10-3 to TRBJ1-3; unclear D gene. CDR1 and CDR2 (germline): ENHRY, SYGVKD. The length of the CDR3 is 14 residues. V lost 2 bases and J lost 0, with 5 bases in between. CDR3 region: CAISEAGSGNTIYF. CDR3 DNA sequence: TGTGCCATCAGTGAGGCAGGCTCTGGAAACACCATATATTTT.

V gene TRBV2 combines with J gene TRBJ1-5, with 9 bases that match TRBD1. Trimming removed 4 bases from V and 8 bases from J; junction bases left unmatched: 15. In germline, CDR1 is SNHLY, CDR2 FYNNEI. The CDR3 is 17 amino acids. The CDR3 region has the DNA TGTGCCAGCAGTGGGGTCATGGGACAGGGCCGGGGGGAGCCCCAGCATTTT. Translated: CASSGVMGQGRGEPQHF. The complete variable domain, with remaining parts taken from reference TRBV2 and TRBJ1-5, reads EPEVTQTPSHQVTQMGQEVILRCVPISNHLYFYWYRQILGQKVEFLVSFYNNEISEKSEIFDDQFSVERPDGSNFTLKIRSTKLEDSAMYFCASSGVMGQGRGEPQHFGDGTRLSIL.